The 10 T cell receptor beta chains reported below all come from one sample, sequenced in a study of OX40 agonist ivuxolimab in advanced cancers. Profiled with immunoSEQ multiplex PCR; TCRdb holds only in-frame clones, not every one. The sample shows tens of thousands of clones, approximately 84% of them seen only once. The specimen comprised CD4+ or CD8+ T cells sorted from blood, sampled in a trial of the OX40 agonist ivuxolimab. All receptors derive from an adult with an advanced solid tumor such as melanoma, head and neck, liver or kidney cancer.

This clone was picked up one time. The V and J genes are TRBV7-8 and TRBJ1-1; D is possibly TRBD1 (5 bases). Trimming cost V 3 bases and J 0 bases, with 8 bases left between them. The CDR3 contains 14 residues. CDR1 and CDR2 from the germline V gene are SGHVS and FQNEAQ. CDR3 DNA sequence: TGTGCCAGCAGCTTGGGACCATTGAACACTGAAGCTTTCTTT. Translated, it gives CASSLGPLNTEAFF.

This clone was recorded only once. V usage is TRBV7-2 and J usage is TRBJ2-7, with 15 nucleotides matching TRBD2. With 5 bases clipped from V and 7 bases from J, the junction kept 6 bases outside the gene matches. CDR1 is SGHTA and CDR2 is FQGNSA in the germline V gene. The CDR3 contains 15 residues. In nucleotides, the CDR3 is TGTGCCAGCAGCGCGTGGACTAGCGGGAGGGGAGAGCAGTACTTC. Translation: CASSAWTSGRGEQYF.

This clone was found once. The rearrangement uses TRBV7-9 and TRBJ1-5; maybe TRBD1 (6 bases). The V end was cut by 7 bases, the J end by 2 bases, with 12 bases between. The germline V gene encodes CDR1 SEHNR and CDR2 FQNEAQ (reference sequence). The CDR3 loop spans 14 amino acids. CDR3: CASTGGAGNQPQHF. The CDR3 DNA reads TGTGCCAGCACTGGGGGCGCGGGCAATCAGCCCCAGCATTTT.

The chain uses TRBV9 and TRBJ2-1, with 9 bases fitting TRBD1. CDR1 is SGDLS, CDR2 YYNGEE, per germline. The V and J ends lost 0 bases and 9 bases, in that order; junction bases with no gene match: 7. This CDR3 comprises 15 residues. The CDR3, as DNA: TGTGCCAGCAGCGTAGAACAGGGGGCAGTTGGTGAGCAGTTCTTC. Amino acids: CASSVEQGAVGEQFF.

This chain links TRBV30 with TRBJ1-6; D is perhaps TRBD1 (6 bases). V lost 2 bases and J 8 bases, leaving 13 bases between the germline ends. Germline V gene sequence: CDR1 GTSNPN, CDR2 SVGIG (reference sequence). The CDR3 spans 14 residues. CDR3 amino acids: CAWSLEGVDSPLHF. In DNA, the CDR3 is TGTGCCTGGAGTTTGGAGGGGGTCGATTCACCCCTCCACTTT.

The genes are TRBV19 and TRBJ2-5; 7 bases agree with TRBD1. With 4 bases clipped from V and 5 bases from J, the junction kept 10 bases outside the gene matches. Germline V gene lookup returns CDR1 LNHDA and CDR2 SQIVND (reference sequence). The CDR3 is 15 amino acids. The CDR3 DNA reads TGTGCCAGTAGTAGCAGACAGGGTGGCTCTGAGACCCAGTACTTC. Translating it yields CASSSRQGGSETQYF.

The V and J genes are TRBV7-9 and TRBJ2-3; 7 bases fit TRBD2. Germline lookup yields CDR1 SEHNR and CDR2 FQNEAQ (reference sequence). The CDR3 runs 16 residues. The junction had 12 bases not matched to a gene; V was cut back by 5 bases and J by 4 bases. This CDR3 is CASSPPTSSAADTQYF. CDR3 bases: TGTGCCAGCAGCCCACCGACTAGCTCGGCTGCAGATACGCAGTATTTT.

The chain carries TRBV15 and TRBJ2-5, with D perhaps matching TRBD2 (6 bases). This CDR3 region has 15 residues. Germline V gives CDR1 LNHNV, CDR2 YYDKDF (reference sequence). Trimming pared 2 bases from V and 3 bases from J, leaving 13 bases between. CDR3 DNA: TGTGCCACCAGCAGACCGGGACTTTTGAAAGAGACCCAGTACTTC. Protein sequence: CATSRPGLLKETQYF.

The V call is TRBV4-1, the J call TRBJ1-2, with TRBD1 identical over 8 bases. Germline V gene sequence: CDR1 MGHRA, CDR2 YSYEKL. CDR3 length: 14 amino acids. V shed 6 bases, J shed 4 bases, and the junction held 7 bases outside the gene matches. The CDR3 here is CASRNTGGSYGYTF. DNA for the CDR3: TGCGCCAGCAGGAACACAGGGGGAAGCTATGGCTACACCTTC.

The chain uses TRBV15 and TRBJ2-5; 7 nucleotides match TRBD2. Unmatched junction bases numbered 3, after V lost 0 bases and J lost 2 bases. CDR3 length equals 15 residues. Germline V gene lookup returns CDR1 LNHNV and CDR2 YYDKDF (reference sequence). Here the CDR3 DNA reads TGTGCCACCAGCAGAGAACTAGCGCCTCAAGAGACCCAGTACTTC. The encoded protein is CATSRELAPQETQYF.